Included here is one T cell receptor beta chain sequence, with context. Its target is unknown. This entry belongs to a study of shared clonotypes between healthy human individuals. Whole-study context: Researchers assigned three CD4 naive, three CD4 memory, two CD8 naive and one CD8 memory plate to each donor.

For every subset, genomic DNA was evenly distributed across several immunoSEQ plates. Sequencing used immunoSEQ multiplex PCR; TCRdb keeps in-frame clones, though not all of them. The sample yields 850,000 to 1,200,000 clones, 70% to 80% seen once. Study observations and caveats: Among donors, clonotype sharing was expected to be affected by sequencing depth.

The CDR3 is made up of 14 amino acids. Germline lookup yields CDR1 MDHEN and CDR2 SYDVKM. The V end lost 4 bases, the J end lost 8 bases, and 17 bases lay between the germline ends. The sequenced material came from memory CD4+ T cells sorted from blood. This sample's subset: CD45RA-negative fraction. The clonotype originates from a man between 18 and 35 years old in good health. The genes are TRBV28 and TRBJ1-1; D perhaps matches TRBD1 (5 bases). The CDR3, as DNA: TGTGCCAGCAGTTCCAACCCAGGGTACGGGGAAGCTTTCTTT. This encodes CASSSNPGYGEAFF.